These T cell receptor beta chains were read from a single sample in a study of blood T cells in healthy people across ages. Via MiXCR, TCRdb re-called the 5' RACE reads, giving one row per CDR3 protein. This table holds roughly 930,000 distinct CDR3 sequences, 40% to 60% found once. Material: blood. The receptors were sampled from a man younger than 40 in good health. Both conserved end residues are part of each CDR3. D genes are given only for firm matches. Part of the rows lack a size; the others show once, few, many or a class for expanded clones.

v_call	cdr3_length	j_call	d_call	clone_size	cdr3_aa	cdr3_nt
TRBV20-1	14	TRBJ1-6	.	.	CSARAQGNDSPLHF	TGCAGTGCTAGAGCGCAGGGGAACGATTCACCCCTCCACTTT
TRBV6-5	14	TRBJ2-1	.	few	CASPGLSSYNEQFF	TGTGCCAGCCCAGGCCTAAGCTCCTACAATGAGCAGTTCTTC
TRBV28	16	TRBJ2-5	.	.	CASSPLRDTHLETQYF	TGTGCCAGCAGTCCTTTACGGGACACCCATTTAGAGACCCAGTACTTC
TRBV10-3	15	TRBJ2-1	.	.	CAISEGRALGNEQFF	TGTGCCATCAGTGAGGGCAGGGCCCTTGGCAATGAGCAGTTCTTC
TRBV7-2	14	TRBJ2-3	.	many	CASSSKSSLDTQYF	TGTGCCAGCAGCTCCAAGTCGTCCTTAGATACGCAGTATTTT
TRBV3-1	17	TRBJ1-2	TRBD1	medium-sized	CASSHRQGMDHMTGYTF	TGTGCCAGCAGCCACAGACAGGGCATGGATCATATGACGGGCTACACCTTC
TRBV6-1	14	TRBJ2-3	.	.	CASTVTASTDTQYF	TGTGCCAGCACTGTGACAGCTAGCACAGATACGCAGTATTTT
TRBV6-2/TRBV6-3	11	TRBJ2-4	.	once	CASNDLNIQYF	TGTGCCAGCAACGATTTAAACATTCAGTACTTC
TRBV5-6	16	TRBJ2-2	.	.	CASSLEAGNIAGELFF	TGTGCCAGCAGCTTGGAGGCAGGGAATATTGCCGGGGAGCTGTTTTTT
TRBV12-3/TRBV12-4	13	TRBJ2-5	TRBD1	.	CASRPDRVETQYF	TGTGCCAGCAGGCCCGACAGGGTCGAGACCCAGTACTTC
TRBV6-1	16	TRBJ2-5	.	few	CASLSDDLLYQETQYF	TGTGCCAGCCTCTCCGACGACCTATTGTACCAAGAGACCCAGTACTTC
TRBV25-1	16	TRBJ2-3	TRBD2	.	CASSVRGGIGTDTQYF	TGTGCCAGCAGTGTTCGGGGGGGCATAGGCACAGATACGCAGTATTTT
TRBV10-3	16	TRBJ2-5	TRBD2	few	CATNDVDAGGLETQYF	TGTGCCACAAACGACGTTGACGCGGGGGGGTTAGAGACCCAGTACTTC
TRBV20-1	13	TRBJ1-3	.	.	CSASSGLGNTIYF	TGCAGTGCTAGCTCCGGGTTAGGAAACACCATATATTTT
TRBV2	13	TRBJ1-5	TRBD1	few	CASSTGAPGPQHF	TGTGCCAGCAGTACAGGGGCCCCAGGGCCCCAGCATTTT
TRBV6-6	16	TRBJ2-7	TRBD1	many	CASSPSSGTGDYEQYF	TGTGCCAGCAGTCCATCCTCCGGGACAGGGGACTACGAGCAGTACTTC
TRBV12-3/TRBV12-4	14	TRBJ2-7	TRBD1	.	CASSPRQGNGEQYF	TGTGCCAGCAGTCCTCGACAGGGGAACGGCGAGCAGTACTTC
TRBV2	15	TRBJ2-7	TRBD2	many	CASRLGTSGGNEQYF	TGTGCCAGCAGGCTCGGGACTAGCGGGGGGAACGAGCAGTACTTC
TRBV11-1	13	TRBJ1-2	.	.	CASSWRGDYGYTF	TGTGCCAGCAGCTGGCGCGGGGACTATGGCTACACCTTC
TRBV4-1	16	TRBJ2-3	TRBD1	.	CASSHSGQGAPDTQYF	TGCGCCAGCAGCCACTCGGGACAGGGGGCTCCAGATACGCAGTATTTT
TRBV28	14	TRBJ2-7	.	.	CASSGSGPSYEQYF	TGTGCCAGCAGTGGAAGCGGACCCTCCTACGAGCAGTACTTC
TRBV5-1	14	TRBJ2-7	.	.	CASSLGTSNYEQYF	TGCGCCAGCAGCTTGGGGACCTCTAACTACGAGCAGTACTTC
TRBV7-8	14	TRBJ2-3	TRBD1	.	CASSTRTGPDTQYF	TGTGCCAGCAGCACCCGGACAGGCCCAGATACGCAGTATTTT
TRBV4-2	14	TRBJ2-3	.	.	CASSQAGEANTQYF	TGTGCCAGCAGCCAAGCGGGAGAAGCGAATACGCAGTATTTT
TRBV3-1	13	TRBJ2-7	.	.	CASSQARVVEQYF	TGTGCCAGCAGCCAAGCCCGGGTTGTCGAGCAGTACTTC
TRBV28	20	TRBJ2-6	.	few	CASNDRGIRVNFSGANVLTF	TGTGCCAGCAATGACCGGGGGATCAGGGTCAACTTCTCTGGGGCCAACGTCCTGACTTTC
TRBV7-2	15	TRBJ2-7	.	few	CASSSRGLSSYEQYF	TGTGCCAGCAGCTCACGGGGGTTGAGCTCCTACGAGCAGTACTTC
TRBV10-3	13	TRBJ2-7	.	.	CAISEPTEYEQYF	TGTGCCATCAGTGAACCGACAGAGTACGAGCAGTACTTC
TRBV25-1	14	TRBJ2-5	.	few	CASSAGPNQETQYF	TGTGCCAGCAGTGCGGGACCGAACCAAGAGACCCAGTACTTC
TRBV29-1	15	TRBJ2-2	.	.	CSPDEGKMDTGELFF	TGCAGCCCGGACGAGGGGAAAATGGACACCGGGGAGCTGTTTTTT
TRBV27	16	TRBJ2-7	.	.	CASSLSYGGFYNEQYF	TGTGCCAGCAGTTTATCGTACGGGGGCTTCTACAATGAGCAGTACTTC
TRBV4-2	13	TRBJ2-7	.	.	CASSQDDGDEQYF	TGTGCCAGCAGCCAGGACGACGGCGACGAGCAGTACTTC
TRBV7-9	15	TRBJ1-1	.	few	CASSPRQDRNTEAFF	TGTGCCAGCAGCCCCCGACAGGACCGAAACACTGAAGCTTTCTTT
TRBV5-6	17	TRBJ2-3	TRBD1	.	CASSLDAGTGFTDTQYF	TGTGCCAGCAGCTTGGACGCCGGGACAGGGTTCACAGATACGCAGTATTTT
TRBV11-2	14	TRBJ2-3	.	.	CASSFSGASDTQYF	TGTGCCAGCAGCTTTTCAGGAGCGTCAGATACGCAGTATTTT
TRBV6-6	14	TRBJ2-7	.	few	CASSYLTVQGDQYF	TGTGCCAGCAGTTACCTGACAGTGCAAGGGGACCAGTACTTC
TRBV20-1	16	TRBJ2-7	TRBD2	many	CSAPTSGGYPISEQYF	TGCAGTGCCCCGACTAGCGGGGGTTACCCGATAAGCGAGCAGTACTTC
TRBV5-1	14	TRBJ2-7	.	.	CASSLADRPYEQYF	TGCGCCAGCAGCTTGGCCGACAGGCCCTACGAGCAGTACTTC
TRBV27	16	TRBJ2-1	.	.	CASSLSWGAAYDEQFF	TGTGCCAGCAGTTTATCGTGGGGGGCGGCCTACGATGAGCAGTTCTTC
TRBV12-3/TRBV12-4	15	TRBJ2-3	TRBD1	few	CASSLRGQGSWTQYF	TGTGCCAGCAGTTTAAGGGGACAGGGGTCATGGACGCAGTATTTT
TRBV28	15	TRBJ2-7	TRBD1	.	CASTPFGTGINEQYF	TGTGCCAGCACCCCATTCGGGACAGGGATCAACGAGCAGTACTTC
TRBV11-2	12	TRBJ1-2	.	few	CASSLNEYGYTF	TGTGCCAGCAGCTTAAACGAGTATGGCTACACCTTC
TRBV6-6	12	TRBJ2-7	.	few	CASSYISYEQYF	TGTGCCAGCAGTTACATTTCCTACGAGCAGTACTTC
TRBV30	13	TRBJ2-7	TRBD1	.	CAFSGQGTYEQYF	TGTGCCTTCTCGGGACAGGGAACCTACGAGCAGTACTTC
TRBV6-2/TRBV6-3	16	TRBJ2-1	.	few	CASSPRRGVQNNEQFF	TGTGCCAGCAGTCCCCGCCGCGGGGTTCAGAACAATGAGCAGTTCTTC
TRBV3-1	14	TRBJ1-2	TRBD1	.	CASTPSTGTYGYTF	TGTGCCAGCACCCCGTCGACAGGGACCTATGGCTACACCTTC
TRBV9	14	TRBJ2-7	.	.	CASSEAVDGYEQYF	TGTGCCAGCAGCGAGGCGGTTGATGGCTACGAGCAGTACTTC
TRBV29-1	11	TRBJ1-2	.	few	CSVDPRTGYTF	TGCAGCGTTGACCCCAGGACTGGCTACACCTTC
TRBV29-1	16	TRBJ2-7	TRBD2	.	CSVEDGLAGVDYEQYF	TGCAGCGTTGAAGATGGACTAGCGGGAGTGGACTACGAGCAGTACTTC
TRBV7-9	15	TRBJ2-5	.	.	CASSPGGSAQETQYF	TGTGCCAGCAGCCCCGGCGGGTCCGCACAAGAGACCCAGTACTTC
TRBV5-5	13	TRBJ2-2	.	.	CASSNAGSGELFF	TGTGCCAGCAGTAACGCGGGGTCCGGGGAGCTGTTTTTT
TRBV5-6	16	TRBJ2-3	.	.	CASSLDGGSAADTQYF	TGTGCCAGCAGCTTGGATGGAGGAAGTGCAGCAGATACGCAGTATTTT
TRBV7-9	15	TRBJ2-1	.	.	CASSSPSGTYNEQFF	TGTGCCAGCAGCTCCCCTTCTGGGACCTACAATGAGCAGTTCTTC
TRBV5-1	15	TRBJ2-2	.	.	CASNARTANTGELFF	TGCGCCAGCAACGCTCGGACAGCCAACACCGGGGAGCTGTTTTTT
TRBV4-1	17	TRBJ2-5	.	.	CASSQEGGNWREETQYF	TGCGCCAGCAGCCAAGAAGGGGGGAATTGGAGGGAAGAGACCCAGTACTTC